This is a list of T cell receptor beta chains from one sample in a study of cytomegalovirus exposure and HLA in healthy donors. The method was immunoSEQ multiplex PCR; TCRdb's version includes in-frame clones alone and lacks a portion of them. The table has some 190,000 clones, 82% seen once; the top ten hold less than 2%. The sample taken for sequencing was PBMCs. The receptors come from a man in his forties or fifties in good health and CMV-seronegative. CDR3s include the opening cysteine and the closing phenylalanine or tryptophan.

j_gene	v_gene	CDR3aa
TRBJ2-1	TRBV5-1	CASSLILAGNEQFF
TRBJ2-1	TRBV7-8	CASSFASGRYNEQFF
TRBJ2-2	TRBV9	CASSSRNLAGNTGELFF
TRBJ2-3	TRBV19	CASSIVRADLSTDTQYF
TRBJ2-5	TRBV11-2	CASSLPDSGGGETQYF
TRBJ1-1	TRBV30	CAWQGMNTEAFF
TRBJ1-2	TRBV4-3	CASSQDRTGANYGYTF
TRBJ1-6	TRBV19	CASSSTENNSPLHF
TRBJ1-1	TRBV5-4	CASSPRATMRGLNTEAFF
TRBJ2-1	TRBV7-6	CASSREDNEQFF
TRBJ1-4	TRBV19	CASSMGDGLRKLFF
TRBJ2-5	TRBV7-9	CASSPSGGLGTQYF
TRBJ1-4	TRBV7-6	CASSSGQLEKLFF
TRBJ2-7	TRBV18	CASSPAGGGSSEQYF
TRBJ2-7	TRBV27	CASSFTLGQGGYEQYF
TRBJ2-2	TRBV2	CASRNDRNTGELFF
TRBJ1-5	TRBV4-2	CASSLGLYNQPQHF
TRBJ2-7	TRBV11-3	CASSTGTSGGEQYF
TRBJ2-2	TRBV21-1	CASSKGMEREDHTGELFF
TRBJ2-1	TRBV9	CASSPQETGRNEQFF
TRBJ1-3	TRBV10-3	CATSTESSGNTIYF
TRBJ2-3	TRBV27	CASALAGAAVDTQYF
TRBJ2-1	TRBV5-1	CASSLTGVPNNEQFF
TRBJ2-1	TRBV28	CASSLTSGTFYNEQFF
TRBJ1-5	TRBV4-2	CASSQRESNQPQHF
TRBJ2-3	TRBV5-4	CASSLDPGTDTQYF
TRBJ1-2	TRBV18	CASSPPEVGYGYTF
TRBJ2-1	TRBV29-1	CSVAGGYNEQFF
TRBJ1-1	TRBV19	CASTTGTRNVLTEAFF
TRBJ1-1	TRBV9	CASSVSTGRNTEAFF
TRBJ1-5	TRBV30	CAWSVGGGNQPQHF
TRBJ1-1	TRBV6-5	CASSYPAGRDTEAFF
TRBJ1-5	TRBV27	CATGGWSNQPQHF
TRBJ1-1	TRBV5-1	CASSSGNTEAFF
TRBJ1-3	TRBV19	CASNINPGQGDLSGNTIYF
TRBJ2-7	TRBV7-2	CASSPVAGGSYEQYF
TRBJ1-2	TRBV30	CAWNTRQIVYGYTF
TRBJ1-6	TRBV5-1	CASSSGLSSYNSPLHF
TRBJ2-3	TRBV5-4	CASSTGGGSTDTQYF
TRBJ2-3	TRBV11-3	CASSLRGRGTDTQYF
TRBJ1-4	TRBV4-1	CASSQDPGTGSEKLFF